Below are 10 T cell receptor beta chains sequenced from a single sample in a study of cytomegalovirus exposure and HLA in healthy donors. Sequencing used immunoSEQ multiplex PCR; TCRdb keeps in-frame clones, though not all of them. The sample lists about 73,000 clones, roughly 95% seen once, with approximately 3.4% in the top ten. Sequenced material: PBMCs. The receptors shown here come from a man between 18 and 29 years old in good health and CMV-seronegative.

The chain is built from TRBV10-3 and TRBJ2-1; 9 positions match TRBD1. The CDR3 runs to 14 residues. The V gene end was trimmed by 6 bases and the J gene end by 8 bases; junction bases not matched to a gene: 8. The germline gives CDR1 ENHRY, CDR2 SYGVKD. CDR3 residues: CAISAGTGIYEQFF. For the CDR3, the DNA is TGTGCCATCAGCGCCGGGACAGGGATCTATGAGCAGTTCTTC.

The chain recombines TRBV29-1 with TRBJ2-7; no definite D call. CDR1 and CDR2 from the germline V gene are SQVTM and ANQGSEA. This CDR3 is built from 14 residues. V was clipped by 7 bases and J by 2 bases, with 18 bases between them. CDR3 nucleotides: TGCAGCGCAGGAATGTCTGTTGTACCCTACGAGCAGTACTTC. It translates to CSAGMSVVPYEQYF.

The rearrangement uses TRBV10-3 and TRBJ2-1, with 8 nucleotides matching TRBD1. Unmatched junction bases numbered 5, after V lost 7 bases and J lost 0 bases. CDR1 and CDR2 from the germline V gene are ENHRY and SYGVKD. CDR3 length: 15 residues. In DNA form, the CDR3 reads TGTGCCATCACGGGGGACAGGAGCTCCTACAATGAGCAGTTCTTC. Amino acids: CAITGDRSSYNEQFF.

V gene TRBV5-6 combines with J gene TRBJ1-3; no definite D call. Trimming removed 2 bases from V and 0 bases from J, with 9 bases in between. Germline V lookup: CDR1 SGHDT, CDR2 YYEEEE. CDR3 length: 15 amino acids. For the CDR3, the DNA is TGTGCCAGCAGCTTTCGGAGCGCCTCTGGAAACACCATATATTTT. Protein sequence: CASSFRSASGNTIYF.

The genes are TRBV5-6 and TRBJ1-2; D is unclear. The germline gives CDR1 SGHDT, CDR2 YYEEEE. The V end was cut by 0 bases, the J end by 2 bases, with 8 bases between. This CDR3 comprises 14 residues. For the CDR3, the DNA is TGTGCCAGCAGCTTGGAGAGTTTCAACTATGGCTACACCTTC. Its translation is CASSLESFNYGYTF.

This clone was seen once. The chain employs TRBV6-4 and TRBJ2-5, with TRBD1 as a possible D gene (6 bases). V lost 6 bases and J 1 base, leaving 9 bases between the germline ends. This CDR3 contains 13 residues. Germline CDR1 is MRHNA and CDR2 is SNTAGT. CDR3 sequence (DNA): TGTGCCAGCAGCCACAGGGCCCAAGAGACCCAGTACTTC. As protein: CASSHRAQETQYF.

The chain carries TRBV4-1 and TRBJ1-2; D gene uncertain. The CDR3 totals 13 residues. V was shortened by 4 bases and J by 10 bases, with 16 bases between the two germline ends. CDR1 MGHRA and CDR2 YSYEKL come from the germline V gene. The CDR3 sequence is CASSRPSTAIYTF. The CDR3 region has the DNA TGCGCCAGCAGCCGACCCAGCACAGCTATCTACACCTTC.

This clone was recorded once. The V and J genes are TRBV7-2 and TRBJ2-7; 10 bases are a match to TRBD1. This CDR3 comprises 16 residues. The junction had 6 bases not matched to a gene; V was cut back by 1 base and J by 3 bases. Germline assignment: CDR1 SGHTA and CDR2 FQGNSA. CDR3 in DNA: TGTGCCAGCAGCTTAGGACAGTGGACAGGGGGCTACGAGCAGTACTTC. Translating it yields CASSLGQWTGGYEQYF.

The chain carries TRBV2 and TRBJ2-1, with D uncertain. The CDR3 has 11 residues. The V gene's germline CDR1 is SNHLY and CDR2 FYNNEI. V lost 9 bases to trimming and J lost 8 bases, with 11 bases between them. The CDR3 nucleotides are TGTGCCAGGGAGAAGTTCGATGAGCAGTTCTTC. It translates to CAREKFDEQFF.

The chain carries TRBV7-8 and TRBJ2-3, with D uncertain. V was shortened by 4 bases and J by 2 bases, with 10 bases between the two germline ends. CDR1 and CDR2 from the germline V gene are SGHVS and FQNEAQ. The CDR3 length is 14 residues. The CDR3 sequence: CASSSGRNTDTQYF. The CDR3 DNA sequence: TGTGCCAGCAGCTCTGGGCGAAACACAGATACGCAGTATTTT.